This T cell receptor beta chain came from a study of OX40 agonist ivuxolimab in advanced cancers. In the study overall: Ivuxolimab was an agonistic, fully human IgG2 monoclonal antibody directed against OX40 (CD134), a costimulatory receptor. Of the 50 to 55 patients in dose escalation, about 20 had hepatocellular carcinoma, about 15 had melanoma, 9 had renal cell carcinoma and 9 had head and neck cancer. Intravenous ivuxolimab was administered to patients every 2 weeks at six dose levels: 0.01, 0.1, 0.3, 1.5, 3 and 10 mg/kg. The point of sequencing TCRbeta in the periphery was to test whether ivuxolimab changed TCR sequence diversity and drove clonal T-cell expansion. The paper covers the monotherapy dose-escalation part of the phase I ivuxolimab trial, which included N of about 56 patients. Partial responses occurred in three dose-escalation patients: two with cutaneous melanoma and one with hepatocellular carcinoma. The dose-escalation cohort was around 84% male with a mean age of roughly 60 years, ranging from roughly 20 to 85. Patients were allowed to have had prior anti-PD-1, anti-PD-L1 or anti-CTLA-4 therapy, and approximately 41% of the dose-escalation patients had previously received checkpoint inhibitors.

Patients with a history of autoimmune disease or receiving systemic immunosuppression were excluded from the trial. Peripheral blood for TCR sequencing was drawn from every dose cohort at baseline, at cycle 4 day 1 and at cycle 7 day 1. The samples were drawn from a first-in-human, open-label, multicenter phase I dose-escalation trial of ivuxolimab. Adults with locally advanced or metastatic melanoma, renal cell carcinoma, hepatocellular carcinoma or head and neck squamous cell carcinoma were enrolled in the trial. Before TCR sequencing, CD4+ T cells and CD8+ T cells were sorted from peripheral blood as separate populations. Genomic DNA was isolated from the sorted cells so that the TCRbeta CDR3 region could be sequenced. The immunoSEQ Assay was used for sequencing of TCRbeta CDR3 regions. Sourced from immuneACCESS, this table was stored by TCRdb with only in-frame sequences that have V and J called. A share of the clones is absent; for the studies checked, an unresolved V gene accounts for under half, and the remainder has no known explanation. The table for this sample lists 25,000 to 35,000 clones; roughly 84% of them were counted only once. The ten biggest clones cover 12% to 15% of the sample.

Sequences MNHEY (CDR1) and SMNVEV (CDR2) are obtained from the germline V gene (reference sequence). From the cysteine up to the phenylalanine, the CDR3 has a length of 13 residues. CDR3 DNA only is kept here, 39 bases in frame from base 1. For this chain, trimming is 5 bases at the V end and 4 bases at the J end, and the number of junction bases without a gene match is 3. Beyond this particular receptor, the publication reports: On average, CD8+ T cells showed more expanded clones than CD4+ T cells after ivuxolimab. Clonal expansion of both CD4+ and CD8+ blood T cells was observed from baseline to week 6 at doses 0.1 to 3.0 mg/kg. In the 0.1-3.0 mg/kg groups, partial responders were among the patients with the lowest normalized peripheral clonal expansion, particularly in CD8+ T cells. Low levels of normalized T-cell clonal expansion were also shown by some nonresponding patients. The antigen specificity of the clonally expanded peripheral T cells was not determined.

Remarks on this clone: Its target antigen remains unknown. It has no much larger one-base neighbor in the sample; base qualities were not kept.

The TCR originated in an adult with an advanced solid tumor such as melanoma, head and neck, liver or kidney cancer. The specimen was CD4+ or CD8+ T cells sorted from blood, collected in a trial of the OX40 agonist ivuxolimab. The sequence joins TRBV27 to TRBJ1-2; the junction holds 8 bases that match TRBD1. The CDR3 region has the sequence CASSPTGGYGYTF. The DNA is as follows: TGTGCCAGCAGTCCCACAGGGGGCTATGGCTACACCTTC.